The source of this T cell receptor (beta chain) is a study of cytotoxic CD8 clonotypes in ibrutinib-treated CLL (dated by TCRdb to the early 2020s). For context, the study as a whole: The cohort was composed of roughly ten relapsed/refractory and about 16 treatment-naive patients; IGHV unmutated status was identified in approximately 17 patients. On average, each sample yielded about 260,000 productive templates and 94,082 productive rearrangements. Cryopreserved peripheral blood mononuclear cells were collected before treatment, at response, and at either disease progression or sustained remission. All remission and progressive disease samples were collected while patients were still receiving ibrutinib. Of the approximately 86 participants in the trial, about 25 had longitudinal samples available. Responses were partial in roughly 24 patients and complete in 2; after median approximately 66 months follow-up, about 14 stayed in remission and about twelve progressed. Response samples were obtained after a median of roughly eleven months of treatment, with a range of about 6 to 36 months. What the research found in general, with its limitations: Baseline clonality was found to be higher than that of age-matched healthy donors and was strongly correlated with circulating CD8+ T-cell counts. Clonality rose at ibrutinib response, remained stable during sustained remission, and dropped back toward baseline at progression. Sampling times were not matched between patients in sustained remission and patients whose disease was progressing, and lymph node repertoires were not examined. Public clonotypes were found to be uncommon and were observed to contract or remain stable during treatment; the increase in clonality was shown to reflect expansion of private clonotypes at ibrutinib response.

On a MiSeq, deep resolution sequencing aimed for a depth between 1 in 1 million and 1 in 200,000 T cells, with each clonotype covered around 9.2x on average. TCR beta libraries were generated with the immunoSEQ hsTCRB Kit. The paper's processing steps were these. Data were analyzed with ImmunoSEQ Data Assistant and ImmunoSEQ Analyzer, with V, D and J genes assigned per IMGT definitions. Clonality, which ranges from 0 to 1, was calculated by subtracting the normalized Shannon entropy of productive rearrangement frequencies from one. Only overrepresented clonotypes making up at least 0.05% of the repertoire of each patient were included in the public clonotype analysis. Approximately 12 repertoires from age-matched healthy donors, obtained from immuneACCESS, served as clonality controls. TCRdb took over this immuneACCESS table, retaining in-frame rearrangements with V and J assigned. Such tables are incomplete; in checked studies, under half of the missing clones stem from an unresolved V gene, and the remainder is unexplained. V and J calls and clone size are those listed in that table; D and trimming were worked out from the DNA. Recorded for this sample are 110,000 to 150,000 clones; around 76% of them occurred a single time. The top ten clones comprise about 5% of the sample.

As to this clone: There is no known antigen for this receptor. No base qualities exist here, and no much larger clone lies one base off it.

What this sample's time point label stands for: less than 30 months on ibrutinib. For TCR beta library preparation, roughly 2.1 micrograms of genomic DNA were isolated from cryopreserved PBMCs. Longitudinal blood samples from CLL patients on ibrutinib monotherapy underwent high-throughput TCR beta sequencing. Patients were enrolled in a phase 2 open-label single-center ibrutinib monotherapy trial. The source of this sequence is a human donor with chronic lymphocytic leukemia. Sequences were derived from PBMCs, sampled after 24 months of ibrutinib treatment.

The CDR3 reads as follows: CASRPGLAYNEQFF. The DNA is TGTGCCAGCAGGCCAGGACTGGCCTACAATGAGCAGTTCTTC. The chain is assembled from TRBV6-5 and TRBJ2-1, with a weak D call of TRBD2 (5 bases match). Via the germline V gene, CDR1 is MNHEY and CDR2 SVGAGI. The CDR3 runs 14 amino acids, cysteine and phenylalanine included. Kept here is only the CDR3 DNA, which spans 42 bases and is read in frame from base 1. V is clipped by 6 bases and J by 2 bases, and the sequence between their germline boundaries is 11 bases long.